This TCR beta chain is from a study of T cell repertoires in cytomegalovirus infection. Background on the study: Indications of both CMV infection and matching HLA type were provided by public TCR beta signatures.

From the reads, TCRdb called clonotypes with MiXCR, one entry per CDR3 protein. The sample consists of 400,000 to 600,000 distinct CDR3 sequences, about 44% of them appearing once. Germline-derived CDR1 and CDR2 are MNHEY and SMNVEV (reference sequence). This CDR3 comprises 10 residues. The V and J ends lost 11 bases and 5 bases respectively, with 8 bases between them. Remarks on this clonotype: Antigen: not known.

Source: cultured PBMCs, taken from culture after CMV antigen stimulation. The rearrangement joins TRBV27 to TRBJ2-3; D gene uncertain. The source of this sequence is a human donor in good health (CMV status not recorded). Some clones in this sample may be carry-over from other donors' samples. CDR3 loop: CAGWVDTQYF. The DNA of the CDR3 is TGTGCCGGGTGGGTAGATACGCAGTATTTT.